The sequence of this T cell receptor (beta chain) was determined in a study of T-cell reconstitution after alpha-beta-depleted transplantation in children. Trimming removed 0 bases from V and 6 bases from J, with 15 bases in between. Germline CDR1 reads SGHTA; CDR2 reads FQGNSA. This CDR3 spans 15 amino acids. Researchers prepared the TCRbeta library using unique molecular identifiers, the study reports. TCRdb redid the calling of the PCR reads with MiXCR, one entry per CDR3 protein. The sample holds approximately 88,000 distinct CDR3 sequences, 9% to 15% seen once. This clonotype was counted ten times or more.

This clonotype originated in a human donor who donated a stem cell graft to a child with inherited bone marrow failure. Sequencing used PBMCs from the stem cell graft donor, obtained from the stem cell graft. This chain uses TRBV7-2 with TRBJ2-7, with unresolved D. CDR3 DNA sequence: TGTGCCAGCAGCTTAGCCTTTTCCACCCTTGGCGAGCAGTACTTC. It encodes CASSLAFSTLGEQYF.